A single sample gave rise to the 2 T cell receptor beta chains below, sequenced in a study of cytomegalovirus exposure and HLA in healthy donors. The table came from immunoSEQ multiplex PCR; TCRdb's copy has only in-frame clones and leaves some out. Here the sample spans roughly 100,000 clones, 86% being singletons. Sequenced: PBMCs. Source of these receptors: a woman between 18 and 30 years old in good health and CMV-seropositive.

The CDR3 DNA is TGTGCCAGCAGTGTCGGGGGTCGCACAGATACGCAGTATTTT. Its protein product is CASSVGGRTDTQYF. The V gene is TRBV2, the J gene TRBJ2-3, with D perhaps matching TRBD2 (6 bases). Trimming shortened V by 4 bases and J by 1 base, and 9 bases separated the two germline ends. Per germline, CDR1 SNHLY and CDR2 FYNNEI. There are 14 residues in the CDR3. The whole variable domain, remainder taken from reference TRBV2 and TRBJ2-3, is EPEVTQTPSHQVTQMGQEVILRCVPISNHLYFYWYRQILGQKVEFLVSFYNNEISEKSEIFDDQFSVERPDGSNFTLKIRSTKLEDSAMYFCASSVGGRTDTQYFGPGTRLTVL.

The gene calls are TRBV7-8 and TRBJ2-3; TRBD1 matches 10 bases. V lost 3 bases, J lost 1 base, and 7 bases stayed unmatched. The germline V gene encodes CDR1 SGHVS and CDR2 FQNEAQ. The CDR3 runs to 17 residues. CDR3 region: CASSLRDGQGGTDTQYF. Here the CDR3 DNA reads TGTGCCAGCAGCTTGAGGGACGGACAGGGGGGCACAGATACGCAGTATTTT.